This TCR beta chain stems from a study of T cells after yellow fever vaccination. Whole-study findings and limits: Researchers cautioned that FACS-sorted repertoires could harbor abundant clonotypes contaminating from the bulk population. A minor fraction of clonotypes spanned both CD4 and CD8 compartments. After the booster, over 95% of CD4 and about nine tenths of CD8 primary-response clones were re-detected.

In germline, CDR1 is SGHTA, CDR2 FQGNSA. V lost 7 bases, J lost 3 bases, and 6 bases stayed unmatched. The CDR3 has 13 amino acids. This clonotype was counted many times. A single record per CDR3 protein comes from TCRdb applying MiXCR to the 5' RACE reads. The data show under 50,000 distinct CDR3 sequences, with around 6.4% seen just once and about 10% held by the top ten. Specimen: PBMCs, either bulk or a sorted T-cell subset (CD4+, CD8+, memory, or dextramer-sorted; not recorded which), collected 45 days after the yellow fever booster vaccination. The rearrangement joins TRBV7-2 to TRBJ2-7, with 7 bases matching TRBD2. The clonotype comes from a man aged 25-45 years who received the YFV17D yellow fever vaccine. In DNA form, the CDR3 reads TGTGCCAGCATCACTAGCGTAGGCTACGAGCAGTACTTC. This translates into CASITSVGYEQYF. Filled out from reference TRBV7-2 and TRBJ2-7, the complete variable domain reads GAGVSQSPSNKVTEKGKDVELRCDPISGHTALYWYRQSLGQGLEFLIYFQGNSAPDKSGLPSDRFSAERTGGSVSTLTIQRTQQEDSAVYLCASITSVGYEQYFGPGTRLTVT.